Only a few counts were recorded for the clone carrying this T cell receptor (beta chain). The antigen is unknown. Germline V gene sequence: CDR1 MNHNS, CDR2 SASEGT. The CDR3 is made up of 14 amino acids. V was pared by 3 bases and J by 6 bases, with 4 bases of the junction left unmatched. Regions amplified from RNA transcripts were the TCR beta CDR3 regions. Carried out on the TCR CDR3, a first-round RT-PCR used the HTBI primer set. TCRdb re-analysed the multiplex PCR reads in MiXCR, keeping a single row per CDR3 protein. The profile covers about 640,000 distinct CDR3 sequences, with less than 25% appearing a single time and roughly 30% taken by the ten largest. These data come from a study of T cells in Graves' hyperthyroidism and ophthalmopathy. Study-wide results and limits: Blood also held most thyroid clonotypes expanded beyond 0.001.

The clonotype comes from a man younger than 40 with Graves' ophthalmopathy. Sequencing used blood. The chain carries TRBV6-1 and TRBJ1-5; TRBD1 matches 8 bases. CDR3 region: CASSEGQVSQPQHF. The DNA of the CDR3 is TGTGCCAGCAGTGAGGGACAGGTCAGTCAGCCCCAGCATTTT.